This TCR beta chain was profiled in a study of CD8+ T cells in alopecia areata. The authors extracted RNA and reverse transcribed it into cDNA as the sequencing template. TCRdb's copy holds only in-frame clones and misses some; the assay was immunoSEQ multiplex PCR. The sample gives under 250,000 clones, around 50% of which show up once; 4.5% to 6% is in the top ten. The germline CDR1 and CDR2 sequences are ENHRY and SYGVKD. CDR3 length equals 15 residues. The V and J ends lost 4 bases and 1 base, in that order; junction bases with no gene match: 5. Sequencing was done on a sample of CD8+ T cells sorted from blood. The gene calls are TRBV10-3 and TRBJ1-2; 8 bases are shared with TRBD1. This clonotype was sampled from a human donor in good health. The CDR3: CAISVPGQDNYGYTF. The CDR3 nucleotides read TGTGCCATCAGTGTACCGGGACAGGATAACTATGGCTACACCTTC.